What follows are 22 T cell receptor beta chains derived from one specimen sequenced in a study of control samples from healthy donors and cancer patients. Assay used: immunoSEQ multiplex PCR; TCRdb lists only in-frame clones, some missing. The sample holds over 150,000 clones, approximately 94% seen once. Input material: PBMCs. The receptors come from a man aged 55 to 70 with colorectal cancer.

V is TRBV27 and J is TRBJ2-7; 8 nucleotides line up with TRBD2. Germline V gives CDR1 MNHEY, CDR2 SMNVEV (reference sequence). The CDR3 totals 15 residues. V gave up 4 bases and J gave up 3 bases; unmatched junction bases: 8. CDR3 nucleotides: TGTGCCAGCAGTTCCTCGGGACTAGGACGCTACGAGCAGTACTTC. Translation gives CASSSSGLGRYEQYF.

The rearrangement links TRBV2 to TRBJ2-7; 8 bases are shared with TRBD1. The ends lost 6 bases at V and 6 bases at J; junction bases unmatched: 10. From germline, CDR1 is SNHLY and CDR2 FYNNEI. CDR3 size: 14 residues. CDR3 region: CASRGGQGAGEQYF. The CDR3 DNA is TGTGCCAGCAGGGGGGGTCAGGGGGCCGGCGAGCAGTACTTC.

The CDR3 loop reads CASKLGPHTDTQYF. Here the CDR3 DNA reads TGTGCCAGCAAACTCGGGCCCCACACAGATACGCAGTATTTT. The chain carries TRBV19 and TRBJ2-3; no firm D call. Germline V gene data show CDR1 as LNHDA and CDR2 as SQIVND (reference sequence). V shed 9 bases and J shed 2 bases, with 15 bases lying between them. The CDR3 sequence is 14 residues long.

CDR3 sequence: CASSLGSREGYTF. The CDR3 DNA reads TGCGCCAGCAGCTTAGGGAGTAGAGAAGGCTACACCTTC. The gene calls are TRBV5-1 and TRBJ1-2; D unclear. V was clipped by 2 bases and J by 8 bases, with 13 bases between them. In germline, CDR1 is SGHRS, CDR2 YFSETQ. The CDR3 sequence is 13 residues long.

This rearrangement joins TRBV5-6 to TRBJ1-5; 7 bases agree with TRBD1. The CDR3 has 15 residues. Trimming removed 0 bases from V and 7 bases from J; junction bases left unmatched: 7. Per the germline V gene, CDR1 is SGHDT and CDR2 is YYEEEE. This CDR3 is CASSLGAGGHQPQHF. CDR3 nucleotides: TGTGCCAGCAGCTTGGGGGCAGGGGGACACCAGCCCCAGCATTTT.

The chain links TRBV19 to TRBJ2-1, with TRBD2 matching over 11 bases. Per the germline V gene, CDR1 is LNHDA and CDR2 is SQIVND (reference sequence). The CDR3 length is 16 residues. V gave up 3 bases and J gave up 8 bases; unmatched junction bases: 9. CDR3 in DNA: TGTGCCAGTAGTATCAGACATAGCGGGGGGGCGGATGAGCAGTTCTTC. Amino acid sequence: CASSIRHSGGADEQFF. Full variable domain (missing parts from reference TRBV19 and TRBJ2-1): DGGITQSPKYLFRKEGQNVTLSCEQNLNHDAMYWYRQDPGQGLRLIYYSQIVNDFQKGDIAEGYSVSREKKESFPLTVTSAQKNPTAFYLCASSIRHSGGADEQFFGPGTRLTVL.

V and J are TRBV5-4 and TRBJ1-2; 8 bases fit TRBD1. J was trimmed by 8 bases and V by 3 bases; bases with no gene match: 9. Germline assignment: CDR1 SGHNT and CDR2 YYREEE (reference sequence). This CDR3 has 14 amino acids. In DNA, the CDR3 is TGTGCCAGCAGCTCTACAGGGGGGAGGCGAGGCTACACCTTC. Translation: CASSSTGGRRGYTF. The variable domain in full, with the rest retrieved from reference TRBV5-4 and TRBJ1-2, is ETGVTQSPTHLIKTRGQQVTLRCSSQSGHNTVSWYQQALGQGPQFIFQYYREEENGRGNFPPRFSGLQFPNYSSELNVNALELDDSALYLCASSSTGGRRGYTFGSGTRLTVV.

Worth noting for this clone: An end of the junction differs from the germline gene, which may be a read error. The chain's CDR3 is CASSQGGSFPLLLF. Written as DNA, the CDR3 is TGTGCCAGCAGCCAAGGAGGTTCATTCCCTCTCCTCCTCTTC. The V gene is TRBV3-1 (or the pseudogene TRBV3-2), the J gene TRBJ2-1; the D is unclear. Germline CDR1 is LGHDT and CDR2 is YNNKEL (reference sequence). This CDR3 is 14 amino acids long.

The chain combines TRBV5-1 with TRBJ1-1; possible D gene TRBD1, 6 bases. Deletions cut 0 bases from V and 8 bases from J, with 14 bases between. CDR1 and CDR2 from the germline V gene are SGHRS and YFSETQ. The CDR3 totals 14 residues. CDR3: CASSLDPTGLEAFF. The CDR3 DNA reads TGCGCCAGCAGCTTGGACCCGACAGGCCTCGAAGCTTTCTTT.

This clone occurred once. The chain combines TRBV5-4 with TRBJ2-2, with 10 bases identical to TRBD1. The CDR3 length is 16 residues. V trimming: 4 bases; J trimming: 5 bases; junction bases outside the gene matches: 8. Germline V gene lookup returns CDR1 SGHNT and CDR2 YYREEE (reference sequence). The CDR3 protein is CASSPWTGGGTGELFF. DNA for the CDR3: TGTGCCAGCAGCCCCTGGACAGGGGGAGGTACCGGGGAGCTGTTTTTT. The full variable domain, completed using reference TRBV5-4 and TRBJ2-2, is ETGVTQSPTHLIKTRGQQVTLRCSSQSGHNTVSWYQQALGQGPQFIFQYYREEENGRGNFPPRFSGLQFPNYSSELNVNALELDDSALYLCASSPWTGGGTGELFFGEGSRLTVL.

The CDR3 here is CASSHPPPPCRQGEETQYF. CDR3 bases: TGCGCCAGCAGTCACCCCCCGCCCCCCTGTCGACAGGGGGAAGAGACCCAGTACTTC. The chain joins TRBV23-1 to TRBJ2-5; the match to TRBD1 covers 9 bases. TRBV23-1 is recorded as an ORF, its role being uncertain. V was clipped by 3 bases and J by 3 bases; unmatched bases: 17. The CDR3 is 19 amino acids.

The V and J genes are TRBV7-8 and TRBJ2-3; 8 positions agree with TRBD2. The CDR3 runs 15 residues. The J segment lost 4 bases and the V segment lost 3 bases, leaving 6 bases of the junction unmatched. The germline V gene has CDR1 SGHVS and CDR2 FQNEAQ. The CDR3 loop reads CASSFSGGAPDTQYF. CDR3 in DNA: TGTGCCAGCAGCTTTTCCGGGGGGGCCCCAGATACGCAGTATTTT.

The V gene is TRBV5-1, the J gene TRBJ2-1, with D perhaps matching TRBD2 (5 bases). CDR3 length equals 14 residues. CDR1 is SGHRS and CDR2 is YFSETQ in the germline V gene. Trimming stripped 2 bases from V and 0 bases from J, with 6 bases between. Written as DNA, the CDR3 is TGCGCCAGCAGCTTTCGGGGCTCCTACAATGAGCAGTTCTTC. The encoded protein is CASSFRGSYNEQFF.

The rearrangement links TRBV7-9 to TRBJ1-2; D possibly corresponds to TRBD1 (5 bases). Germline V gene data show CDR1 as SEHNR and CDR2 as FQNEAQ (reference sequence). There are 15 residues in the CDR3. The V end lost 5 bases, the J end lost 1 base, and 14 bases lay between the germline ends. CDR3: CASSPGTALNYGYTF. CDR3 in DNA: TGTGCCAGCAGCCCCGGGACCGCCCTTAACTATGGCTACACCTTC.

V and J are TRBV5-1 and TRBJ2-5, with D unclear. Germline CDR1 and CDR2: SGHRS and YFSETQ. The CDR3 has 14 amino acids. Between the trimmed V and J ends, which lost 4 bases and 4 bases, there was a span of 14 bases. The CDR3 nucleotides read TGCGCCAGCAGCGTTCCACTGGTCGGAGAGACCCAGTACTTC. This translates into CASSVPLVGETQYF.

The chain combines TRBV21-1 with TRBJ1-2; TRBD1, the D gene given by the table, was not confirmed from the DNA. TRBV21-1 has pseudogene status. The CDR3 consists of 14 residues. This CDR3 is CASSPRDRCYGYTF. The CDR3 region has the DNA TGTGCCAGCAGCCCCCGGGACAGATGCTATGGCTACACCTTC.

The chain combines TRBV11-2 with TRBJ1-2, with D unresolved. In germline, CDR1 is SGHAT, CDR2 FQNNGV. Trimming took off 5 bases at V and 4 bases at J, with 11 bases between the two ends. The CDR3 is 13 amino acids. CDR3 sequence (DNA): TGTGCCAGCAGCCCCGGAGGGAGCTATGGCTACACCTTC. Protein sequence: CASSPGGSYGYTF.

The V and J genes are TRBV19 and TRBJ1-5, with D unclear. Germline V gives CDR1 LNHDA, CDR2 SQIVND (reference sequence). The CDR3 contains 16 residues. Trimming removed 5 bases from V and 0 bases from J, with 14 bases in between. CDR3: CASSEAASNSNQPQHF. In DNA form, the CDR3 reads TGTGCCAGTAGTGAGGCTGCGAGCAATAGCAATCAGCCCCAGCATTTT.

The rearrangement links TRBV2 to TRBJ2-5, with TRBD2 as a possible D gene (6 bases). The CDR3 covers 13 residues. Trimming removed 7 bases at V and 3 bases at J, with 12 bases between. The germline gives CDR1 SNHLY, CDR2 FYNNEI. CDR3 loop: CASTKTRKETQYF. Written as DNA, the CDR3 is TGTGCCAGCACCAAGACTAGAAAAGAGACCCAGTACTTC.

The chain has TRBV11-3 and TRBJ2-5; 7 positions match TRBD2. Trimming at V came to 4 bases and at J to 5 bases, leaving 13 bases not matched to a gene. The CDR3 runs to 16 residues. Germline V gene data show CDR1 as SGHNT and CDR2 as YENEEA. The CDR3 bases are TGTGCCAGCAGCTCTAGGACCGGGACTAACCCGGAGACCCAGTACTTC. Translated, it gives CASSSRTGTNPETQYF.

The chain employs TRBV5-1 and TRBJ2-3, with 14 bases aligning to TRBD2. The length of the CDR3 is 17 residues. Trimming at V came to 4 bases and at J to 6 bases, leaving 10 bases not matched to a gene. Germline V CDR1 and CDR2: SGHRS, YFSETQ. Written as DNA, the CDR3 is TGCGCCAGCAGCGGGGGACTAGCGGGGGCCAGGGCGGATACGCAGTATTTT. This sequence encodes CASSGGLAGARADTQYF.

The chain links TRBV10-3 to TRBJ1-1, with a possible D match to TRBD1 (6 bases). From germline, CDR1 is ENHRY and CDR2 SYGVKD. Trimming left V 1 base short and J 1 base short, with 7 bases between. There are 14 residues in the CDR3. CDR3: CAISELTGNTEAFF. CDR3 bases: TGTGCCATCAGTGAGTTGACAGGGAACACTGAAGCTTTCTTT.